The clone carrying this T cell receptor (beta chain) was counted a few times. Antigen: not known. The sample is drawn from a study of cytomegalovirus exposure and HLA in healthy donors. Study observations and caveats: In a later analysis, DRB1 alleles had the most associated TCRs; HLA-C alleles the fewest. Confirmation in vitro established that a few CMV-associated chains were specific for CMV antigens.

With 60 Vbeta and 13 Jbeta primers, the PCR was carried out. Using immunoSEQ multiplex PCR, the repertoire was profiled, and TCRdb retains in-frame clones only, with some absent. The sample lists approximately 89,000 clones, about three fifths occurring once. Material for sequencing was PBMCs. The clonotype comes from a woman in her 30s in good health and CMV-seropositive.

The CDR3 here is CASSGGGLSSETQYF. The CDR3 region has the DNA TGTGCCAGCAGTGGGGGGGGCCTATCATCAGAGACCCAGTACTTC. The chain couples TRBV2 to TRBJ2-5; D perhaps matches TRBD2 (7 bases). The germline V gene encodes CDR1 SNHLY and CDR2 FYNNEI. Trimming left V 4 bases short and J 4 bases short, with 16 bases between. CDR3 length: 15 residues.